A single sample is the source of the 24 T cell receptor beta chains below, sequenced in a study of blood T cell repertoires in COVID-19 (dated by TCRdb to the early 2020s). The library was generated by the immunoSEQ multiplex PCR assay. This is the immuneACCESS table as TCRdb keeps it, with only in-frame sequences that have V and J called. A part of the clones is gone; compared with another copy, unresolved V genes explain less than half, and the rest is unexplained. Recorded for this sample are approximately 290,000 clones; 90% of them occurred a single time. The ten largest make up 3.5% to 5% of the sample. Sequenced material: PBMCs or T cells enriched from blood (not recorded which). The origin of the receptors is a young woman with acute COVID-19.

The V call is TRBV28, the J call TRBJ1-3; D remains unclear. V lost 3 bases to trimming and J lost 0 bases, with 9 bases between them. Germline V gene sequence: CDR1 MDHEN, CDR2 SYDVKM. The CDR3 sequence is 15 residues long. The CDR3: CASSFGINSGNTIYF. The CDR3 coding sequence is TGTGCCAGCAGTTTTGGCATTAACTCTGGAAACACCATATATTTT. The variable domain in full, completed from reference TRBV28 and TRBJ1-3, reads DVKVTQSSRYLVKRTGEKVFLECVQDMDHENMFWYRQDPGLGLRLIYFSYDVKMKEKGDIPEGYSVSREKKERFSLILESASTNQTSMYLCASSFGINSGNTIYFGEGSWLTVV.

The chain uses TRBV5-1 and TRBJ2-7; 9 positions agree with TRBD1. The J segment lost 5 bases and the V segment lost 3 bases, leaving 6 bases of the junction unmatched. Germline V gene data show CDR1 as SGHRS and CDR2 as YFSETQ. The length of the CDR3 is 14 residues. The CDR3, as DNA: TGCGCCAGCAGCTGGACCGGGACAGGGAACGAGCAGTACTTC. Translated, it gives CASSWTGTGNEQYF.

The chain is built from TRBV28 and TRBJ2-2; no clear D. Trimming took off 5 bases at V and 1 base at J, with 8 bases between the two ends. Germline values: CDR1 MDHEN, CDR2 SYDVKM. The CDR3 runs to 14 residues. CDR3 amino acids: CASSVWQNTGELFF. The CDR3 DNA is TGTGCCAGCAGTGTTTGGCAGAACACCGGGGAGCTGTTTTTT.

This clone appeared a few times. This chain joins TRBV2 and TRBJ1-5; D gene uncertain. The germline V gene encodes CDR1 SNHLY and CDR2 FYNNEI. The V end was cut by 4 bases, the J end by 4 bases, with 11 bases between. The CDR3 consists of 14 residues. This CDR3 is CASSASGGNQPQHF. CDR3 DNA: TGTGCCAGCAGTGCTTCGGGAGGGAATCAGCCCCAGCATTTT.

This clone was seen only once. V usage is TRBV28 and J usage is TRBJ2-7, with 10 bases lining up with TRBD2. The CDR3 is 18 amino acids. The germline gives CDR1 MDHEN, CDR2 SYDVKM. Losses at the gene ends were 7 bases for V and 2 bases for J; bases not matched to a gene: 17. The CDR3 spells CASIPSSLSGRVTYEQYF. The CDR3 coding sequence is TGTGCCAGCATCCCGAGCAGTCTAAGCGGGAGGGTCACCTACGAGCAGTACTTC. Looking up the rest from reference TRBV28 and TRBJ2-7 gives the full variable domain: DVKVTQSSRYLVKRTGEKVFLECVQDMDHENMFWYRQDPGLGLRLIYFSYDVKMKEKGDIPEGYSVSREKKERFSLILESASTNQTSMYLCASIPSSLSGRVTYEQYFGPGTRLTVT.

The chain combines TRBV5-1 with TRBJ2-1; TRBD2 matches at 7 bases. V shed 0 bases and J 5 bases; nucleotides not matched to a gene: 5. The germline V gene encodes CDR1 SGHRS and CDR2 YFSETQ. The CDR3 has 15 residues. The CDR3 coding sequence is TGCGCCAGCAGCTTGGTAGCTAGCGGAAACAATGAGCAGTTCTTC. Translated, it gives CASSLVASGNNEQFF.

This chain links TRBV10-3 with TRBJ1-2; a weak D match, TRBD1 (5 bases). Looked up from germline, CDR1 is ENHRY and CDR2 is SYGVKD. CDR3 length: 12 residues. Trimming pared 11 bases from V and 5 bases from J, leaving 15 bases between. As DNA, the CDR3 is TGTGCCGTCAAGATCAGGGAATATGGCTACACCTTC. It translates to CAVKIREYGYTF.

The table lists this clone with a few counts. This chain connects TRBV19 to TRBJ1-2; 7 bases match TRBD1. CDR3 length: 13 amino acids. Germline V gene lookup returns CDR1 LNHDA and CDR2 SQIVND (reference sequence). V shed 7 bases and J 4 bases; nucleotides not matched to a gene: 6. The CDR3 nucleotides read TGTGCCAGTACCGGACAGGTCTCCTATGGCTACACCTTC. Protein product: CASTGQVSYGYTF.

The chain combines TRBV9 with TRBJ2-3, with D tentatively TRBD1 (6 bases). There are 15 residues in the CDR3. Germline assignment: CDR1 SGDLS and CDR2 YYNGEE. The V and J ends lost 3 bases and 1 base respectively, with 12 bases between them. The CDR3 bases are TGTGCCAGCAGCGCCTACAGGGCTGGCACAGATACGCAGTATTTT. It is translated as CASSAYRAGTDTQYF.

This chain uses TRBV7-3 with TRBJ2-2; 7 nucleotides line up with TRBD2. Germline V gene data show CDR1 as SGHTA and CDR2 as FQGTGA. This CDR3 is built from 18 residues. Unmatched junction bases numbered 11, after V lost 4 bases and J lost 0 bases. CDR3 coding DNA: TGTGCCAGCAGCTCCCTTTTTGGGGAGGGGCCGAACACCGGGGAGCTGTTTTTT. It codes for CASSSLFGEGPNTGELFF.

The rearrangement links TRBV6-5 to TRBJ1-5; D is perhaps TRBD1 (5 bases). Between the trimmed V and J ends, which lost 0 bases and 8 bases, there was a span of 14 bases. This CDR3 is built from 15 residues. Germline V gives CDR1 MNHEY, CDR2 SVGAGI. The CDR3 region is CASSYSGGGEKPQHF. The DNA of the CDR3 is TGTGCCAGCAGTTACTCGGGCGGGGGGGAGAAGCCCCAGCATTTT.

The J gene is TRBJ2-1, the V gene TRBV19; D may be TRBD2 (6 bases). Germline-derived CDR1 and CDR2 are LNHDA and SQIVND (reference sequence). The ends were cut back, 5 bases at V and 9 bases at J, with 14 bases in the middle. This CDR3 is 13 amino acids long. DNA of the CDR3: TGTGCCAGTAGTCTTTGGACTAAAAGTGAGCAGTTCTTC. Protein: CASSLWTKSEQFF.

The chain links TRBV5-1 to TRBJ2-5, with 9 bases fitting TRBD2. CDR3 length: 16 amino acids. J gave up 4 bases and V 4 bases, and 11 bases lay outside the gene matches. In germline, CDR1 is SGHRS, CDR2 YFSETQ. The CDR3 DNA reads as TGCGCCAGCAGCCCCTGGGGTAGCGGGAGTGGAGAGACCCAGTACTTC. As protein: CASSPWGSGSGETQYF.

The chain employs TRBV7-9 and TRBJ2-2; the match to TRBD2 covers 12 bases. Trimming at V came to 2 bases and at J to 5 bases, leaving 3 bases not matched to a gene. The CDR3 consists of 16 residues. Germline assignment: CDR1 SEHNR and CDR2 FQNEAQ (reference sequence). CDR3 amino acids: CASSLPSGRGTGELFF. The CDR3 DNA reads TGTGCCAGCAGCTTACCTAGCGGGAGGGGAACCGGGGAGCTGTTTTTT.

The chain recombines TRBV27 with TRBJ1-3; 7 bases align to TRBD1. The CDR3 length is 16 residues. Trimming removed 4 bases from V and 0 bases from J; junction bases left unmatched: 6. Germline lookup yields CDR1 MNHEY and CDR2 SMNVEV (reference sequence). CDR3 DNA sequence: TGTGCCAGCAGTTCCCACACAGGGGCCTCTGGAAACACCATATATTTT. The encoded protein is CASSSHTGASGNTIYF.

The table lists this clone with a few counts. The CDR3 reads CSVADGEGHGYTF. The CDR3 DNA is TGCAGCGTGGCTGATGGGGAGGGCCATGGCTACACCTTC. The chain joins TRBV29-1 to TRBJ1-2; D uncertain. In germline, CDR1 is SQVTM, CDR2 ANQGSEA. Between the trimmed V and J ends, which lost 6 bases and 6 bases, there was a span of 17 bases. The CDR3 length is 13 residues.

Points on this clone: A junction boundary mismatches the germline segment, possibly from a read error. This sequence joins TRBV7-6 and TRBJ2-1, with 12 positions matching TRBD2. The germline CDR1 and CDR2 sequences are SGHVS and FNYEAQ. The CDR3 contains 15 residues. DNA for the CDR3: TGTGCCAGCAGCTCCACTTCCGGGACTAGCGGGCCTGAGCTCTTC. This encodes CASSSTSGTSGPELF. The full variable domain, its missing parts supplied by reference TRBV7-6 and TRBJ2-1, is GAGVSQSPRYKVTKRGQDVALRCDPISGHVSLYWYRQALGQGPEFLTYFNYEAQQDKSGLPNDRFSAERPEGSISTLTIQRTEQRDSAMYRCASSSTSGTSGPELFGPGTRLTVL.

The chain combines TRBV6-5 with TRBJ2-1; 13 nucleotides align to TRBD2. The J segment lost 6 bases and the V segment lost 6 bases, leaving 5 bases of the junction unmatched. The germline gives CDR1 MNHEY, CDR2 SVGAGI. CDR3 length equals 15 residues. CDR3 in amino acids: CASSFTSGRGNEQFF. The CDR3 bases are TGTGCCAGCAGCTTCACTAGCGGGAGGGGCAATGAGCAGTTCTTC.

The chain carries TRBV28 and TRBJ2-5, with 9 bases fitting TRBD2. Germline V CDR1 and CDR2: MDHEN, SYDVKM. Unmatched junction bases numbered 11, after V lost 5 bases and J lost 4 bases. The CDR3 contains 16 residues. CDR3 sequence: CASSQTSGRRRETQYF. In DNA form, the CDR3 reads TGTGCCAGCAGTCAGACTAGCGGCAGGAGGAGAGAGACCCAGTACTTC. Based on the CDR3 plus reference TRBV28 and TRBJ2-5, the full variable domain is DVKVTQSSRYLVKRTGEKVFLECVQDMDHENMFWYRQDPGLGLRLIYFSYDVKMKEKGDIPEGYSVSREKKERFSLILESASTNQTSMYLCASSQTSGRRRETQYFGPGTRLLVL.

The chain joins TRBV7-9 to TRBJ1-2; D remains unclear. Trimming removed 2 bases at V and 4 bases at J, with 14 bases between. Per the germline V gene, CDR1 is SEHNR and CDR2 is FQNEAQ (reference sequence). The CDR3 is 15 residues long. CDR3 nucleotide sequence: TGTGCCAGCAGCTTAATAGCCGGCAGTACCTATGGCTACACCTTC. Its protein is CASSLIAGSTYGYTF.

This sequence joins TRBV9 and TRBJ2-6, with D possibly being TRBD1 (5 bases). V lost 4 bases to trimming and J lost 2 bases, with 7 bases between them. The V gene's germline CDR1 is SGDLS and CDR2 YYNGEE. The CDR3 sequence is 14 residues long. Here the CDR3 DNA reads TGTGCCAGCAGCAGGGGCGCTGGGGCCAACGTCCTGACTTTC. This codes for CASSRGAGANVLTF.

This rearrangement joins TRBV6-5 to TRBJ1-4; D gene uncertain. CDR1 is MNHEY, CDR2 SVGAGI, per germline. This CDR3 contains 14 residues. CDR3 sequence (DNA): TGTACCACGCGCACAGCTGCAACTAATGAAAAACTGTTTTTT. Translation gives CTTRTAATNEKLFF.

V is TRBV6-5 and J is TRBJ2-1, with a possible D match to TRBD2 (6 bases). The CDR3 extends over 13 amino acids. Germline CDR1 MNHEY, CDR2 SVGAGI. V lost 7 bases and J lost 0, with 7 bases in between. The CDR3 DNA follows: TGTGCCAGCAAGGACTACTCCTACAATGAGCAGTTCTTC. Translated, it gives CASKDYSYNEQFF.

The chain employs TRBV5-1 and TRBJ1-5; D is undetermined. Per germline, CDR1 SGHRS and CDR2 YFSETQ. This CDR3 is 14 amino acids long. With 0 bases removed from V and 7 bases from J, the gap between germline ends came to 11 bases. In DNA, the CDR3 is TGCGCCAGCAGCTTGGACGGGGTAGACCAGCCCCAGCATTTT. Translating it yields CASSLDGVDQPQHF.